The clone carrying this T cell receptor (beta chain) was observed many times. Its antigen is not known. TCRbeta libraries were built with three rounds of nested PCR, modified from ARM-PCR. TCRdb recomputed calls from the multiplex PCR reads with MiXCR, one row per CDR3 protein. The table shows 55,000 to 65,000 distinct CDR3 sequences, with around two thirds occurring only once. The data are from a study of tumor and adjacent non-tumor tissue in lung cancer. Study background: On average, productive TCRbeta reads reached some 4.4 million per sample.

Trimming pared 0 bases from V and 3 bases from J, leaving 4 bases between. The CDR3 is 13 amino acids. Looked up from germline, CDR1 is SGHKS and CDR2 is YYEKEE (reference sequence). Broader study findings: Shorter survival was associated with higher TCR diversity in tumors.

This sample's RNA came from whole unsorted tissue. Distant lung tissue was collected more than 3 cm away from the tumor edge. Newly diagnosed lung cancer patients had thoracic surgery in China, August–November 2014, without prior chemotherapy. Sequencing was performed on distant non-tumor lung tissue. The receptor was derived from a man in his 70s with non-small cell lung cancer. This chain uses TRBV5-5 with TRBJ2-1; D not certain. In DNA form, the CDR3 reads TGTGCCAGCAGCTTGGTAGTCTACAATGAGCAGTTCTTC. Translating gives CASSLVVYNEQFF.